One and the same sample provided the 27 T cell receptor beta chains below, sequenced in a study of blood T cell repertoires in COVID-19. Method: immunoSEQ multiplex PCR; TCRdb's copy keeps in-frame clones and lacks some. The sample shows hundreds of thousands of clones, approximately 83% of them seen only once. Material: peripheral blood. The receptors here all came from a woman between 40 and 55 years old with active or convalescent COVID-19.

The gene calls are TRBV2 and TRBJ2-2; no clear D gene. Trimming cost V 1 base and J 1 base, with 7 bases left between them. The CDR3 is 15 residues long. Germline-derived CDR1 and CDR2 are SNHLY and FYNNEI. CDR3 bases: TGTGCCAGCAGTGAAGGGCCCCGGAACACCGGGGAGCTGTTTTTT. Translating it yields CASSEGPRNTGELFF.

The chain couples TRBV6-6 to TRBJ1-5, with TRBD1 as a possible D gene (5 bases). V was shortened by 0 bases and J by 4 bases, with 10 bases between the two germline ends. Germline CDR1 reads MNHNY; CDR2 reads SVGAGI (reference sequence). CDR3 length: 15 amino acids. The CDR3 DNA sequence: TGTGCCAGCAGTTACTCGGTGGGGGGTAATCAGCCCCAGCATTTT. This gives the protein CASSYSVGGNQPQHF.

CDR3 residues: CASSQDYPGQGVSPLHF. In nucleotides, the CDR3 is TGCGCCAGCAGCCAAGATTACCCGGGACAGGGTGTTTCACCCCTCCACTTT. The chain employs TRBV4-3 and TRBJ1-6; 9 bases are shared with TRBD1. This CDR3 comprises 17 residues. The ends lost 0 bases at V and 9 bases at J; junction bases unmatched: 9. Per the germline V gene, CDR1 is LGHNA and CDR2 is YSLEER.

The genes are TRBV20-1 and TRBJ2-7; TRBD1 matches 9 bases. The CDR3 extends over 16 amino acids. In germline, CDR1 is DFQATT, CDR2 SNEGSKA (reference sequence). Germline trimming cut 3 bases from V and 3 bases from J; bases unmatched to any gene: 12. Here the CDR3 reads CSASNSAGQGRYEQYF. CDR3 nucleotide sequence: TGCAGTGCTAGTAATTCGGCGGGACAGGGCCGCTACGAGCAGTACTTC.

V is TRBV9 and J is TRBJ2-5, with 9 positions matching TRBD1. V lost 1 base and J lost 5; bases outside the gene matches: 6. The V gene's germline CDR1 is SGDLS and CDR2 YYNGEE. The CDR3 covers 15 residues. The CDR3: CASSVRQGGTETQYF. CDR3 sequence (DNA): TGTGCCAGCAGCGTACGACAGGGGGGGACGGAGACCCAGTACTTC.

The CDR3 reads CATSDTGQGDSYEQYF. CDR3 sequence (DNA): TGTGCCACCAGTGATACCGGACAGGGAGACTCCTACGAGCAGTACTTC. The genes are TRBV24-1 and TRBJ2-7; 8 positions agree with TRBD1. This CDR3 contains 16 residues. In germline, CDR1 is KGHDR, CDR2 SFDVKD. V trimming: 3 bases; J trimming: 0 bases; junction bases outside the gene matches: 6.

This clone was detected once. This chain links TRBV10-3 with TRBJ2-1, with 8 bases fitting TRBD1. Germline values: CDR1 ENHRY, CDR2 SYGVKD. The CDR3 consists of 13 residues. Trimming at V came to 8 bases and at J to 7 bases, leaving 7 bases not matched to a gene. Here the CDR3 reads CAIRQGAGNEQFF. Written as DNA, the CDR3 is TGTGCCATCCGGCAGGGGGCTGGGAATGAGCAGTTCTTC.

The CDR3 nucleotides are TGTGCCAGCAGTAACCGGGACAGGGGGCCCACCGGGGAGCTGTTTTTT. As protein: CASSNRDRGPTGELFF. The V gene is TRBV6-2 or TRBV6-3, the J gene TRBJ2-2; 12 bases map to TRBD1. CDR1 and CDR2 from the germline V gene are MNHEY and SVGEGT. The CDR3 has 16 residues. V shed 5 bases, J shed 4 bases, and the junction held 5 bases outside the gene matches.

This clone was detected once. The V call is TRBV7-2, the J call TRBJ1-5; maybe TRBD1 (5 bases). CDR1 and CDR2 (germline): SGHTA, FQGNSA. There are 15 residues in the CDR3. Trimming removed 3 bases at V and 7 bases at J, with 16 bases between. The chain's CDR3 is CASSFGHPREQPQHF. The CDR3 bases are TGTGCCAGCAGCTTCGGACACCCTAGGGAACAGCCCCAGCATTTT.

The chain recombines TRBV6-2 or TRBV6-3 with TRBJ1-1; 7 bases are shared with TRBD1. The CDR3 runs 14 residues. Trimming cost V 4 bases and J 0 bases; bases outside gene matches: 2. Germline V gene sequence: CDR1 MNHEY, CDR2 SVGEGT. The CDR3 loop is CASSFDRVNTEAFF. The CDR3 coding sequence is TGTGCCAGCAGTTTTGACAGGGTGAACACTGAAGCTTTCTTT.

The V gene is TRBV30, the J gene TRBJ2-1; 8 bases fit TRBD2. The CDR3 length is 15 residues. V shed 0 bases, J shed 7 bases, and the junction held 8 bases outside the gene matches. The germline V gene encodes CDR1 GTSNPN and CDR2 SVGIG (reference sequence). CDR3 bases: TGTGCCTGGAGTGTGGGAAGCGGGAGTAGAAATGAGCAGTTCTTC. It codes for CAWSVGSGSRNEQFF.

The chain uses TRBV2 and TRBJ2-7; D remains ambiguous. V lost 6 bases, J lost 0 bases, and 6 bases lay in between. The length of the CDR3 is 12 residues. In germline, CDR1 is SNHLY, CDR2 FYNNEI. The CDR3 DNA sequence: TGTGCCAGCAGATTATTCTCCTACGAGCAGTACTTC. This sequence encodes CASRLFSYEQYF.

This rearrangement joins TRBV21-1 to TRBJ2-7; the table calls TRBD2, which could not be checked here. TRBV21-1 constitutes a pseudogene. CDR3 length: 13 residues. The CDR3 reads CASSKPKSYEQYF. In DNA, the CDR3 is TGTGCCAGCAGCAAACCTAAAAGCTACGAGCAGTACTTC.

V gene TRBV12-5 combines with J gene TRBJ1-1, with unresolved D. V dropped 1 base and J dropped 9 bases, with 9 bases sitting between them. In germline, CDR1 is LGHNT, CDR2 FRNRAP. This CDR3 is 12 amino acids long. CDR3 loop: CASGLERSKAFF. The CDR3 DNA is TGTGCTAGTGGTTTGGAGAGGAGTAAAGCTTTCTTT.

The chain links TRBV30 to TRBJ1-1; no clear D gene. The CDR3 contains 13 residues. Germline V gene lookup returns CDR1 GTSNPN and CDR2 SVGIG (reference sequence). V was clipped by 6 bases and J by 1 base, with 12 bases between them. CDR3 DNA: TGTGCCTGCAAAAAGGGAGGGAACACTGAAGCTTTCTTT. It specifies CACKKGGNTEAFF.

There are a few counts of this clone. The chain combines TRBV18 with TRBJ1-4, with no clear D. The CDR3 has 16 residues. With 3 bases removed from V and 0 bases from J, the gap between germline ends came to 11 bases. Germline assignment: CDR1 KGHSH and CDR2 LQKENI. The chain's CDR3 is CASSPAAPATNEKLFF. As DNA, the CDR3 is TGTGCCAGCTCACCCGCGGCGCCGGCAACTAATGAAAAACTGTTTTTT. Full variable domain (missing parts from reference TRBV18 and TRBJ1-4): NAGVMQNPRHLVRRRGQEARLRCSPMKGHSHVYWYRQLPEEGLKFMVYLQKENIIDESGMPKERFSAEFPKEGPSILRIQQVVRGDSAAYFCASSPAAPATNEKLFFGSGTQLSVL.

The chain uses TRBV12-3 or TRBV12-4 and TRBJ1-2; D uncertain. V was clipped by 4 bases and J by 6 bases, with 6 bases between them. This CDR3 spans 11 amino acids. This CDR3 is CASSSLNGYTF. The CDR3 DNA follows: TGTGCCAGCAGTTCCCTAAATGGCTACACCTTC.

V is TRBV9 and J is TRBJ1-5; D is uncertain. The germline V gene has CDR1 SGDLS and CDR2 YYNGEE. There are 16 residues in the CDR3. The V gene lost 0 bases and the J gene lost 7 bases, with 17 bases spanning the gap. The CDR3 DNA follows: TGTGCCAGCAGCGTAGGACCTGACCAAAGGAGACAGCCCCAGCATTTT. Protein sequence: CASSVGPDQRRQPQHF. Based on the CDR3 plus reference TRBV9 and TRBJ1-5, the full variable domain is DSGVTQTPKHLITATGQRVTLRCSPRSGDLSVYWYQQSLDQGLQFLIQYYNGEERAKGNILERFSAQQFPDLHSELNLSSLELGDSALYFCASSVGPDQRRQPQHFGDGTRLSIL.

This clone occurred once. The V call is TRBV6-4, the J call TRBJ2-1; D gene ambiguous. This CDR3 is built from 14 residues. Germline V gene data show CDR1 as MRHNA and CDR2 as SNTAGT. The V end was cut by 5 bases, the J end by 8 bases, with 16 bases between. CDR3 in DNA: TGTGCCAGCAGTCCAAGGTTTCAGAGCGATGAGCAGTTCTTC. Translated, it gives CASSPRFQSDEQFF.

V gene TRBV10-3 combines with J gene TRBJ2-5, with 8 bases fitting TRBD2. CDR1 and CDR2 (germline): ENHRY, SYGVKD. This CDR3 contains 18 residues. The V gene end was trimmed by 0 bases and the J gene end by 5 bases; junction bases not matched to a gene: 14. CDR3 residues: CAISESAAGVELAETQYF. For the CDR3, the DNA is TGTGCCATCAGTGAGTCGGCAGCGGGAGTGGAGCTTGCGGAGACCCAGTACTTC.

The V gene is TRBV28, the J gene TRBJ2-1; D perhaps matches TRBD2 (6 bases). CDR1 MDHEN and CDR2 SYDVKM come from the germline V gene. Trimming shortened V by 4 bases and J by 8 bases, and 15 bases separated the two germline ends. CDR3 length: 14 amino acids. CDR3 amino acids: CASSSPPPGDEQFF. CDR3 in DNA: TGTGCCAGCAGTTCACCTCCCCCGGGGGATGAGCAGTTCTTC.

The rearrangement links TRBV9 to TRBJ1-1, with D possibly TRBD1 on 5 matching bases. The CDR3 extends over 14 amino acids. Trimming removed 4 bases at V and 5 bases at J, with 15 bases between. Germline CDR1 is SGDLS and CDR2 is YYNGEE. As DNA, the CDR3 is TGTGCCAGCAGCCCTACTCAGGGCCGGACTGAAGCTTTCTTT. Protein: CASSPTQGRTEAFF.

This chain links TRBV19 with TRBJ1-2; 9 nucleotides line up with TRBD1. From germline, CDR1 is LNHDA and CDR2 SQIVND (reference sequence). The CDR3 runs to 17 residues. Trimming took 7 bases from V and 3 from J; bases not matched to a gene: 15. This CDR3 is CASTLPPDRGGDYGYTF. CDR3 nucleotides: TGTGCCAGTACCTTACCTCCGGACAGGGGAGGTGACTATGGCTACACCTTC.

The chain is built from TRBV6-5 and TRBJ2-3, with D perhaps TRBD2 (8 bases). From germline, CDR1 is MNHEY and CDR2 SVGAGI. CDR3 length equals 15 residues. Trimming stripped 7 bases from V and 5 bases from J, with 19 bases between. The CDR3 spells CASITGGGSVDTQYF. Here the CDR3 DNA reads TGTGCCAGCATCACGGGAGGGGGCTCTGTAGATACGCAGTATTTT.

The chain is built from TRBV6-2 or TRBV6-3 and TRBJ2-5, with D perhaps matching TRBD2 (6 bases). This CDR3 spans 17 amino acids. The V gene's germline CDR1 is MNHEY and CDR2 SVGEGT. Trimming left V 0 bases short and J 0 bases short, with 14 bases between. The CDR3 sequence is CASSYSGFGSYQETQYF. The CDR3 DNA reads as TGTGCCAGCAGTTACTCGGGCTTCGGGAGTTACCAAGAGACCCAGTACTTC.

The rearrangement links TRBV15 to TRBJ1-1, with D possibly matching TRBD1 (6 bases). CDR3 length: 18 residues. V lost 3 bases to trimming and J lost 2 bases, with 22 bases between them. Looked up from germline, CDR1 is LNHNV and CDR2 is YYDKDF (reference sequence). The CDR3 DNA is TGTGCCACCAGCAGCCTCTGGGGGCAGGGGCGGATTAACACTGAAGCTTTCTTT. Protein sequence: CATSSLWGQGRINTEAFF.

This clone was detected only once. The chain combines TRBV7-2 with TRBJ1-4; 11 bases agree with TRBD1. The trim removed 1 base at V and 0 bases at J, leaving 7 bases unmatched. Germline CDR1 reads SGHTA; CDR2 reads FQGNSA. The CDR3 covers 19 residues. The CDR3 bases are TGTGCCAGCAGCTTAGGGGGCCCGGGACAGGGGGCAACTAATGAAAAACTGTTTTTT. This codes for CASSLGGPGQGATNEKLFF.